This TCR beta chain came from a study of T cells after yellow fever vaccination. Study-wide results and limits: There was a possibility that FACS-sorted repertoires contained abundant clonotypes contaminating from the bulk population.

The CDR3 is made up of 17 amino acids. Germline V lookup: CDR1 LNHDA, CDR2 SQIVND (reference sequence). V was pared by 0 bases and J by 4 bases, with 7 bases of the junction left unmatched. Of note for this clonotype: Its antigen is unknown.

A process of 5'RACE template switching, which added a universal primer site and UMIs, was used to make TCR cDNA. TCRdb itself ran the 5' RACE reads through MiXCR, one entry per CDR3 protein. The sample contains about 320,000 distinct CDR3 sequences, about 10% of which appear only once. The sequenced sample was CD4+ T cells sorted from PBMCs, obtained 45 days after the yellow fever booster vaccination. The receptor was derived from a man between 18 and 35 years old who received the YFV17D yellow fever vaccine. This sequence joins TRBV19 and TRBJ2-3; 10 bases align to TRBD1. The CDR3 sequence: CASSIDPRDRGADTQYF. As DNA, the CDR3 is TGTGCCAGTAGTATAGATCCCCGGGACAGGGGTGCAGATACGCAGTATTTT.